This T cell receptor beta chain was retrieved from a study of T cells in Graves' hyperthyroidism and ophthalmopathy. Researchers barred patients who had uncontrolled infection, other autoimmune disease, pregnancy or lactation. Diagnoses were established using clinical symptoms, serum thyroxine and TRAb, thyroid ultrasound and orbital computed tomography. Researchers took RNA transcripts and amplified the TCR beta CDR3 regions from them. The primer set for the first-round RT-PCR of the TCR CDR3 was HTBI. TCRdb called the multiplex PCR reads again in MiXCR, with one record for every CDR3 protein. The table includes some 500,000 distinct CDR3 sequences, approximately 25% detected once. Deletions cut 6 bases from V and 6 bases from J, with 15 bases between. The CDR3 has 13 amino acids.

This chain connects TRBV12-3 or TRBV12-4 to TRBJ2-7; a possible D gene is TRBD1 (5 bases). Sequencing was carried out using blood. The receptor was isolated from a woman aged 25 to 39 with Graves' ophthalmopathy. This CDR3 reads CASSYVGAAEQYF. For the CDR3, the DNA is TGTGCCAGCAGCTACGTAGGGGCTGCCGAGCAGTACTTC.